This TCR beta chain was sequenced during a study of shared clonotypes between healthy human individuals. Study background: Plates per donor: three CD4 naive, three CD4 memory, two CD8 naive, one CD8 memory.

The protocol was immunoSEQ multiplex PCR, while the TCRdb copy is restricted to in-frame clones and leaves out a portion. The sample contains under 600,000 clones, more than 95% of which appear only once. In the case of this clone: Its antigen remains unknown.

The CDR3 runs 17 residues. The germline CDR1 and CDR2 sequences are SGHDN and FVKESK. The V gene lost 3 bases and the J gene lost 1 base, with 16 bases spanning the gap. Study-wide results and caveats: Generation probability values for non-shared clonotypes were lower than those for clonotypes shared by all four donors. Exclusively blood specimens were collected; tissue repertoires likely differ.

The chain has TRBV14 and TRBJ1-3; perhaps TRBD1 as D (5 bases). The sequencing input was naive CD4+ T cells sorted from blood. Subset here: CD45RA+ positively selected. This receptor was identified in a young woman in good health. In DNA form, the CDR3 reads TGTGCCAGCAGCCACGCAGCAGGGTTTCGTTCTGGAAACACCATATATTTT. This encodes CASSHAAGFRSGNTIYF.